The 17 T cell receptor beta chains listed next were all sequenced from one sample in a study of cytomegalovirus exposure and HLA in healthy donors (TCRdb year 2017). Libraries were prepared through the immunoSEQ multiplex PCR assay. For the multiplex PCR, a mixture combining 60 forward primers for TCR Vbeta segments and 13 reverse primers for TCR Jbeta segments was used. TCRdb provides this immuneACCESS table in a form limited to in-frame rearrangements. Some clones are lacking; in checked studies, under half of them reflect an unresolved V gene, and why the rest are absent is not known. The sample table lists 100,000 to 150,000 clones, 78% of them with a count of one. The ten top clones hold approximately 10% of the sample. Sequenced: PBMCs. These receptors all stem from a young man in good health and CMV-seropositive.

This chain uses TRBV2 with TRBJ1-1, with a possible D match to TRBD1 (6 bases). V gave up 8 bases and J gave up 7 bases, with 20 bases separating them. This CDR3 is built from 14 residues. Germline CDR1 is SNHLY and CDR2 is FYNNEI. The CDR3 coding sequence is TGTGCCAGCTATGGGATGACCCTAGGGGGTGAAGCTTTCTTT. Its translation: CASYGMTLGGEAFF.

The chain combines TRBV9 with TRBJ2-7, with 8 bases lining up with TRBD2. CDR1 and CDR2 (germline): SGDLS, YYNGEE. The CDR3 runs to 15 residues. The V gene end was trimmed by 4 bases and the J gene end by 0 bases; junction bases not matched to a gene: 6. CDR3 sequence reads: CASSPGLEISYEQYF. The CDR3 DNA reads TGTGCCAGCAGCCCGGGACTAGAGATCTCCTACGAGCAGTACTTC. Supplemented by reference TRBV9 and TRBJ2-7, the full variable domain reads DSGVTQTPKHLITATGQRVTLRCSPRSGDLSVYWYQQSLDQGLQFLIQYYNGEERAKGNILERFSAQQFPDLHSELNLSSLELGDSALYFCASSPGLEISYEQYFGPGTRLTVT.

Written as DNA, the CDR3 is TGTGCCATCAGTGAACGTAGGACAGGAGAGGGGAGAGATACGCAGTATTTT. As protein: CAISERRTGEGRDTQYF. The V and J genes are TRBV10-3 and TRBJ2-3; 7 bases are shared with TRBD1. The CDR3 is 17 residues long. Germline loops: CDR1 ENHRY, CDR2 SYGVKD. V was clipped by 3 bases and J by 5 bases; unmatched bases: 14.

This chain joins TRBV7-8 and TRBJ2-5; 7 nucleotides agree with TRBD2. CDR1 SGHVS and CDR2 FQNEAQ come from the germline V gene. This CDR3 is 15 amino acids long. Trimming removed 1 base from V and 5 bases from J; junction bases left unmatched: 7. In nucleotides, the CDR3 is TGTGCCAGCAGCTTAGGCGCGGGAGTCAGGGAGACCCAGTACTTC. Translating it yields CASSLGAGVRETQYF. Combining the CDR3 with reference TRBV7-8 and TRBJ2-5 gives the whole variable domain GAGVSQSPRYKVAKRGQDVALRCDPISGHVSLFWYQQALGQGPEFLTYFQNEAQLDKSGLPSDRFFAERPEGSVSTLKIQRTQQEDSAVYLCASSLGAGVRETQYFGPGTRLLVL.

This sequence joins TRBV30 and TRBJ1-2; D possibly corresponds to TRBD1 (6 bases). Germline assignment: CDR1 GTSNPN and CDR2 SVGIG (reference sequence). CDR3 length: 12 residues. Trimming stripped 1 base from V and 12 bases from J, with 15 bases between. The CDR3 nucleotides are TGTGCCTGGAGTGCGCAAACAGGGCCCCACACCTTC. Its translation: CAWSAQTGPHTF.

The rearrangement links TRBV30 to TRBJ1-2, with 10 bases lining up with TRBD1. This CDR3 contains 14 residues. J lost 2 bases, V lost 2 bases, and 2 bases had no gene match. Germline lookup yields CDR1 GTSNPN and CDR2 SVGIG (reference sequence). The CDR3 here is CAWSLDRGNYGYTF. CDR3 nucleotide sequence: TGTGCCTGGAGTCTGGACAGGGGGAACTATGGCTACACCTTC.

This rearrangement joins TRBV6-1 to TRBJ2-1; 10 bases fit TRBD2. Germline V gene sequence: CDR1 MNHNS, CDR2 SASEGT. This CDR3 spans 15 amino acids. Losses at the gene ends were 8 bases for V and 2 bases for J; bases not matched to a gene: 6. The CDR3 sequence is CASRTSGTAYNEQFF. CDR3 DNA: TGTGCCAGCCGAACTAGCGGGACGGCCTACAATGAGCAGTTCTTC.

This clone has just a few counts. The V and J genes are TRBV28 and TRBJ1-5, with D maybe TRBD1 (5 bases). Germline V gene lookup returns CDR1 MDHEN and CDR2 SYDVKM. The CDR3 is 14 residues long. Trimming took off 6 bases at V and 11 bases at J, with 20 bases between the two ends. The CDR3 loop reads CASRGGTPFVTQHF. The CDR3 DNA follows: TGTGCCAGCAGGGGGGGTACACCCTTTGTGACCCAGCATTTT.

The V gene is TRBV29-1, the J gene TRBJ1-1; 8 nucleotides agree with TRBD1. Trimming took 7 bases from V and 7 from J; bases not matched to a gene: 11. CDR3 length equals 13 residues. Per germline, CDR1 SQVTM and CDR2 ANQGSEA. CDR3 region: CSAEWQGASEAFF. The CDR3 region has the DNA TGCAGCGCCGAGTGGCAGGGGGCTAGTGAAGCTTTCTTT.

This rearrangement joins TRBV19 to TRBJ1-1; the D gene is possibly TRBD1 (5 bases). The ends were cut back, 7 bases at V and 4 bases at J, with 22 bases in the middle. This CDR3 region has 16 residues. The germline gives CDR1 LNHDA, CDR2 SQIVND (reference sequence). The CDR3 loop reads CASIKTTPTGVTEAFF. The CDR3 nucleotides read TGTGCCAGTATCAAGACAACCCCGACGGGGGTCACTGAAGCTTTCTTT.

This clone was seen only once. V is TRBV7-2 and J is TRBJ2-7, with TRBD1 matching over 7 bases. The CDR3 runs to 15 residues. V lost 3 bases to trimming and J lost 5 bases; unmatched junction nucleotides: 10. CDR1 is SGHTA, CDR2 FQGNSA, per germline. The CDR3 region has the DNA TGTGCCAGCAGCTTCCAGCGTAGGACAGGCAACGAGCAGTACTTC. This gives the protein CASSFQRRTGNEQYF.

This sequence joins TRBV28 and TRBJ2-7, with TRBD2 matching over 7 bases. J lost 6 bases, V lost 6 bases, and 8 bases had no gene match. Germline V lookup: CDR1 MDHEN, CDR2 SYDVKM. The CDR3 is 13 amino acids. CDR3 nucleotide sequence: TGTGCCAGCAGAAGCGGGAAGGGTGTCGAGCAGTACTTC. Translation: CASRSGKGVEQYF.

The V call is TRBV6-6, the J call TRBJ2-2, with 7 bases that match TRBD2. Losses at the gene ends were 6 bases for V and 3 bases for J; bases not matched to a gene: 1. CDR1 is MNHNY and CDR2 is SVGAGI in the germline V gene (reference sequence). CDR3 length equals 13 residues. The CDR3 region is CASRGRDTGELFF. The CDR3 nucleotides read TGTGCCAGCAGGGGGAGGGACACCGGGGAGCTGTTTTTT.

The CDR3 region has the DNA TGTGCCAGCAGCCAAGTTTGGCAGGGGGCGGAAGAGCAGTACTTC. Encoded protein: CASSQVWQGAEEQYF. The chain joins TRBV4-2 to TRBJ2-7; 8 nucleotides line up with TRBD1. The CDR3 loop spans 15 amino acids. V was pared by 1 base and J by 7 bases, with 9 bases of the junction left unmatched. Germline CDR1 LGHNA, CDR2 YNFKEQ.

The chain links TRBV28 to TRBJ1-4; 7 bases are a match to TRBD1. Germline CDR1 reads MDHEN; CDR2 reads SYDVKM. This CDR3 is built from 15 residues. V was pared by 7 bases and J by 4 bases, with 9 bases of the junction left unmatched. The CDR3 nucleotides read TGTGCCAGCATGGCAGGGGGAAGGGGTAATGAAAAACTGTTTTTT. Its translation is CASMAGGRGNEKLFF.

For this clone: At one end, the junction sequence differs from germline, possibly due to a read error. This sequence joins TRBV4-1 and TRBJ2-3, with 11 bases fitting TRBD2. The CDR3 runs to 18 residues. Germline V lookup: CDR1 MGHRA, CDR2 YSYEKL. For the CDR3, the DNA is TGCGCCAGCAGCCAAGCCCCTAGCGGGAGGATCCTCCCAGATAAGCAGTATTTT. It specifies CASSQAPSGRILPDKQYF.

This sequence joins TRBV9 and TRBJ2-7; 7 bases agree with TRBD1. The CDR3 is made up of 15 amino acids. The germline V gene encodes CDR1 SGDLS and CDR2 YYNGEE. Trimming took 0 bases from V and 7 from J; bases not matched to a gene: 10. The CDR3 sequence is CASSVEEQGVHEQYF. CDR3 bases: TGTGCCAGCAGCGTAGAGGAGCAGGGGGTCCATGAGCAGTACTTC.